This T cell receptor beta chain was sequenced for a study of T cell repertoires in urothelial bladder cancer. The overall study: Resected lesion stages: three cT0, three cTa, three cT1, three cT2+. Study results and caveats: Urothelial carcinoma specimens: median roughly 5,600 T cells versus some 24,000 in benign.

Measured with immunoSEQ multiplex PCR; TCRdb has only the in-frame clones, and not every one. The sample has roughly 11,000 clones; approximately 70% are singletons. V was cut by 4 bases and J by 2 bases, with 14 bases left in between. Germline V gene lookup returns CDR1 SGHAT and CDR2 FQDESV (reference sequence). This CDR3 spans 16 amino acids. On this clone itself: Antigen: not known.

This sequence was found in a human donor with a benign inflammatory bladder lesion. The sample was tumor-infiltrating cells from bladder cancer. The chain links TRBV11-1 to TRBJ1-4; unclear D gene. The CDR3, as DNA: TGTGCCAGCAGCTCCCGAATGGCGGCGACTAATGAAAAACTGTTTTTT. Translation: CASSSRMAATNEKLFF.